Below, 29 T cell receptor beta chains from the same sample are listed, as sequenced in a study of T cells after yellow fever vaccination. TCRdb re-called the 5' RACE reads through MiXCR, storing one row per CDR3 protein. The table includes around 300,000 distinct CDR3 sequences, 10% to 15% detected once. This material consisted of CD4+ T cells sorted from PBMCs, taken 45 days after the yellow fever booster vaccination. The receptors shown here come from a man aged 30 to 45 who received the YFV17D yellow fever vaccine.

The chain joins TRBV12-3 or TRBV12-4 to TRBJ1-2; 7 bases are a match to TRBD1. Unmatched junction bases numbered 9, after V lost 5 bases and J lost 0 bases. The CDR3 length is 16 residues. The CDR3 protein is CASSPEQGIANYGYTF. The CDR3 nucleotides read TGTGCCAGCAGTCCCGAACAGGGGATAGCTAACTATGGCTACACCTTC.

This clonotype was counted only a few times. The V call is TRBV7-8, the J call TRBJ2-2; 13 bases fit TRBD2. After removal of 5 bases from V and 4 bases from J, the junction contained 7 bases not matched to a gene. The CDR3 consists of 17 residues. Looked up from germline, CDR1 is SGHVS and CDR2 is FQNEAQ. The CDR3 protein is CASSPRTSGSTTGELFF. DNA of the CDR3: TGTGCCAGCAGCCCCCGGACTAGCGGGAGTACCACCGGGGAGCTGTTTTTT.

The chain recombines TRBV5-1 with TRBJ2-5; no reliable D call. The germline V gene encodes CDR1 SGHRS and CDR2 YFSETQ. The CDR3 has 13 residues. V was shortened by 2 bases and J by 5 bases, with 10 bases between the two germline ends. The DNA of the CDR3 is TGCGCCAGCAGCTTAAGCATTAGGGAGACCCAGTACTTC. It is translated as CASSLSIRETQYF.

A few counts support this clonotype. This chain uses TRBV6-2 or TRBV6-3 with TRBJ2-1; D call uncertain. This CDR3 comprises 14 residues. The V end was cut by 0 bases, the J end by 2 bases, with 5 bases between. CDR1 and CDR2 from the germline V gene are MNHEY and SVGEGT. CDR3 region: CASSYSATYNEQFF. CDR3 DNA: TGTGCCAGCAGTTACTCCGCTACCTACAATGAGCAGTTCTTC.

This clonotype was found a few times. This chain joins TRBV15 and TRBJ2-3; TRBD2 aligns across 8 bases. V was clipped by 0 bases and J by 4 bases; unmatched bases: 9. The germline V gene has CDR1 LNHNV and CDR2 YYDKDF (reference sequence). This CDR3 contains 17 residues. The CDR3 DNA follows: TGTGCCACCAGCAGAGATAATGGAGCGGGAGTCTCAGATACGCAGTATTTT. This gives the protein CATSRDNGAGVSDTQYF.

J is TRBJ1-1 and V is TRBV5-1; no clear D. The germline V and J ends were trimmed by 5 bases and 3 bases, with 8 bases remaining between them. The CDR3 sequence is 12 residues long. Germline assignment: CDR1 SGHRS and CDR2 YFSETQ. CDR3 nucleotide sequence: TGCGCCAGCAGGGTCGACTACACTGAAGCTTTCTTT. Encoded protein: CASRVDYTEAFF.

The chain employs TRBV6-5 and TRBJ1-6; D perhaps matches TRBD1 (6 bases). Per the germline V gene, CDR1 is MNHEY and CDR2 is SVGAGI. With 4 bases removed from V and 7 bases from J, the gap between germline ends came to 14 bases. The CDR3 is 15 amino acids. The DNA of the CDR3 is TGTGCCAGCAGTTTCTCAGGGGATCCAAATTCACCCCTCCACTTT. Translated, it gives CASSFSGDPNSPLHF.

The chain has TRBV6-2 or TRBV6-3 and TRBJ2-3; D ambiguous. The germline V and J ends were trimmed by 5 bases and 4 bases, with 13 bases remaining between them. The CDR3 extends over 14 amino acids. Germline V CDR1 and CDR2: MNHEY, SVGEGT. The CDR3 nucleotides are TGTGCCAGCAGTAAACCATCCATGGCAGATACGCAGTATTTT. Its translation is CASSKPSMADTQYF.

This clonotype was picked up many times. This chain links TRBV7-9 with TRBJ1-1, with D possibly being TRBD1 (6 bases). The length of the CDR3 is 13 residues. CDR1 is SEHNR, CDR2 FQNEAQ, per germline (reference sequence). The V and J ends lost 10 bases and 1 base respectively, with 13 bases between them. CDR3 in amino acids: CAIQLDRNTEAFF. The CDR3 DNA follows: TGTGCCATCCAACTGGACAGGAACACTGAAGCTTTCTTT.

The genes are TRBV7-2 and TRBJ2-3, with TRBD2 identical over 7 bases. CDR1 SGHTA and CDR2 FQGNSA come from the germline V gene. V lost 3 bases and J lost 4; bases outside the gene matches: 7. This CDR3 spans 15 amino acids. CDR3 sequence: CASSFSGPRADTQYF. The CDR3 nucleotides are TGTGCCAGCAGCTTTAGCGGGCCACGCGCAGATACGCAGTATTTT.

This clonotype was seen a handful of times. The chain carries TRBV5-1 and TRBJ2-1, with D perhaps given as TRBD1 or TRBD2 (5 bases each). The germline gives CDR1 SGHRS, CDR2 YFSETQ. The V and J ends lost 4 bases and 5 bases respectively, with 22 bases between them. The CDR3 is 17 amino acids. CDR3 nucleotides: TGCGCCAGCAGCCTTTTCCGGGGCCGGGACGATCACAATGAGCAGTTCTTC. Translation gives CASSLFRGRDDHNEQFF.

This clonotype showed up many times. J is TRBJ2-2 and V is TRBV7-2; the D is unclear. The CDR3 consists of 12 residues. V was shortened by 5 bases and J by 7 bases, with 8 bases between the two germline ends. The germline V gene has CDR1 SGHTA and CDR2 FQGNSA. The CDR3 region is CASSPLGGELFF. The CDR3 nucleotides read TGTGCCAGCAGCCCCCTTGGCGGGGAGCTGTTTTTT.

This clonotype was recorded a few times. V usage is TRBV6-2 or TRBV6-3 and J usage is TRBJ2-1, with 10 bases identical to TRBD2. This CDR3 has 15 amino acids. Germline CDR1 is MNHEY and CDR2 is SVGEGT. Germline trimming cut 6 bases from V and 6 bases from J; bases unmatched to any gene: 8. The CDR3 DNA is TGTGCCAGCAGGCGTTCTAGCGGGAGCAGCAATGAGCAGTTCTTC. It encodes CASRRSSGSSNEQFF.

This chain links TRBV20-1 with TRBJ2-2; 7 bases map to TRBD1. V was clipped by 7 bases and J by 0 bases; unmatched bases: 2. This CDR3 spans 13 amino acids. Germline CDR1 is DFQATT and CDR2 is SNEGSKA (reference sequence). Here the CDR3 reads CSVGQANTGELFF. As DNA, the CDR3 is TGCAGTGTAGGACAGGCGAACACCGGGGAGCTGTTTTTT.

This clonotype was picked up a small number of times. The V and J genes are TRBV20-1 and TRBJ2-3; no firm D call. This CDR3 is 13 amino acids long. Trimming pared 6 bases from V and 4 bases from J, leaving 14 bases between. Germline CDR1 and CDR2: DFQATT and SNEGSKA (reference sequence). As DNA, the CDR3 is TGCAGTGCCTTTGACCAGGCTTCAGATACGCAGTATTTT. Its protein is CSAFDQASDTQYF.

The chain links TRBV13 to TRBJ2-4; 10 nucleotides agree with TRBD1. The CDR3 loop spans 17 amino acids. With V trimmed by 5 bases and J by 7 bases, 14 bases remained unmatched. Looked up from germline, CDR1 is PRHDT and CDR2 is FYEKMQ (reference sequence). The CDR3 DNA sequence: TGTGCCAGCAGCCGAGGGGGCTGGGGGACAGGGGTGAACATTCAGTACTTC. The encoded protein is CASSRGGWGTGVNIQYF.

CDR3 sequence (DNA): TGCGCCAGCAGCCAAGATATGGGTACAACTAATGAAAAACTGTTTTTT. Protein: CASSQDMGTTNEKLFF. The J gene is TRBJ1-4, the V gene TRBV4-3, with D unresolved. The germline V gene encodes CDR1 LGHNA and CDR2 YSLEER. This CDR3 is built from 16 residues. V was clipped by 0 bases and J by 0 bases, with 8 bases between them.

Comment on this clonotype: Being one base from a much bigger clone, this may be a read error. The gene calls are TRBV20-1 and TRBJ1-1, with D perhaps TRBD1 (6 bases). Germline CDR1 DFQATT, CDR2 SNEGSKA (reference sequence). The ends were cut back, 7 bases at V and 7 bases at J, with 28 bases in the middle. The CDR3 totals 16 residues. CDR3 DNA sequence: TGCAGTGGTACTCATAAGACAGGTTCGGTGCCCCATGAAGCTTTCTTT. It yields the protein CSGTHKTGSVPHEAFF.

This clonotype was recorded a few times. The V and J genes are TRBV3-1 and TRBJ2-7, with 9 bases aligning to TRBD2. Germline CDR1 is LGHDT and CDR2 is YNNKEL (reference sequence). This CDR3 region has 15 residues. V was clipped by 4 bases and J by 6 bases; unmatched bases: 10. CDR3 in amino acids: CASSLGLAGQSEQYF. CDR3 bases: TGTGCCAGCAGCCTGGGGCTAGCGGGACAAAGCGAGCAGTACTTC.

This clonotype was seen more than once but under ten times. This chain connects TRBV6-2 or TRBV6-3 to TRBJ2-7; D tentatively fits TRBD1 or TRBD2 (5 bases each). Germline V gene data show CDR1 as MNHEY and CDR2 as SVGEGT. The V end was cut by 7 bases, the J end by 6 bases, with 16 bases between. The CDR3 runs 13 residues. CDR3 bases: TGTGCCAGCAAGGAGGAGGACACAGGCGAGCAGTACTTC. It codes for CASKEEDTGEQYF.

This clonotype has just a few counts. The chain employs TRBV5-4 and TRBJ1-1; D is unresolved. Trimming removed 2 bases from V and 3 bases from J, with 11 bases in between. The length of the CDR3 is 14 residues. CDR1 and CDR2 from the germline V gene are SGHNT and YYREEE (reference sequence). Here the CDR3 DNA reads TGTGCCAGCAGCTTAGTATCTAGGGACACTGAAGCTTTCTTT. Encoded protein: CASSLVSRDTEAFF.

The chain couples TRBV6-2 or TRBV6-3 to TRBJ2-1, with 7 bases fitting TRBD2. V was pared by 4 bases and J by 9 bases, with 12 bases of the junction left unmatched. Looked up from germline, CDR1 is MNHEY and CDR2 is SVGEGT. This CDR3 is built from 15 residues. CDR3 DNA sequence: TGTGCCAGCAGTTCGCGGGGCGGGAGAGAGGGTGAGCAGTTCTTC. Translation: CASSSRGGREGEQFF.

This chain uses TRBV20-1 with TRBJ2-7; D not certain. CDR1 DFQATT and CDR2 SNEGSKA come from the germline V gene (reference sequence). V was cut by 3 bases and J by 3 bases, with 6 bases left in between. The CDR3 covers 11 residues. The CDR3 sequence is CSASQVYEQYF. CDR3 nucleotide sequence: TGCAGTGCTAGTCAGGTCTACGAGCAGTACTTC.

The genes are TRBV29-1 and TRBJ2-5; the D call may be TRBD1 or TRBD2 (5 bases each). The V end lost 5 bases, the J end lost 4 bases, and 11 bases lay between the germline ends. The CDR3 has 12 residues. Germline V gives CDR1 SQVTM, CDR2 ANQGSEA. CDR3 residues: CSVTSGPETQYF. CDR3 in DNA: TGCAGCGTTACCTCGGGGCCAGAGACCCAGTACTTC.

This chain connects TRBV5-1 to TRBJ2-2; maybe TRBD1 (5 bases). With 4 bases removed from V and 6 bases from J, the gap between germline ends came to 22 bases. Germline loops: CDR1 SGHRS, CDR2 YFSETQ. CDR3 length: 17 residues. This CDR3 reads CASSNRAQGPVPGELFF. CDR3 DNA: TGCGCCAGCAGCAACCGGGCCCAGGGCCCCGTGCCCGGGGAGCTGTTTTTT.

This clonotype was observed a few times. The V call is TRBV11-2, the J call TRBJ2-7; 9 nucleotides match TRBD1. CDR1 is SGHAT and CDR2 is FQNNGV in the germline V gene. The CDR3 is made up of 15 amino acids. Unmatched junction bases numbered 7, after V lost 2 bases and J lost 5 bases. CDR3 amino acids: CASSLYRTGENEQYF. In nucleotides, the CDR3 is TGTGCCAGCAGCTTATACAGGACAGGGGAAAACGAGCAGTACTTC.

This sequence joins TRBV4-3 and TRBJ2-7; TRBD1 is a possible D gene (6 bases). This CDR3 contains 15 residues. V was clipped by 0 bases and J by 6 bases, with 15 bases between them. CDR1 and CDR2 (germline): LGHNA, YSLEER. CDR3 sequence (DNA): TGCGCCAGCAGCCAAGATTACAGGGACACGGGCGAGCAGTACTTC. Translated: CASSQDYRDTGEQYF.

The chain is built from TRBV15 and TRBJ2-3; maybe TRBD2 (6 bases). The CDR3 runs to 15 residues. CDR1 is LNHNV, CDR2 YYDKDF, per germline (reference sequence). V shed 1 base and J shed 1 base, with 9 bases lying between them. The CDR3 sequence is CATSRAGVGTDTQYF. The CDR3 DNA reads TGTGCCACCAGCAGAGCGGGAGTGGGCACAGATACGCAGTATTTT.

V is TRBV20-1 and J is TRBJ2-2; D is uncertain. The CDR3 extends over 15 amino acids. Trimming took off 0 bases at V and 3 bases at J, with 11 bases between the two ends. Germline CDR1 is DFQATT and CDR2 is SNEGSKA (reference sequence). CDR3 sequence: CSARDLGRDTGELFF. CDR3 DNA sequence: TGCAGTGCTAGAGATCTCGGCCGAGACACCGGGGAGCTGTTTTTT.